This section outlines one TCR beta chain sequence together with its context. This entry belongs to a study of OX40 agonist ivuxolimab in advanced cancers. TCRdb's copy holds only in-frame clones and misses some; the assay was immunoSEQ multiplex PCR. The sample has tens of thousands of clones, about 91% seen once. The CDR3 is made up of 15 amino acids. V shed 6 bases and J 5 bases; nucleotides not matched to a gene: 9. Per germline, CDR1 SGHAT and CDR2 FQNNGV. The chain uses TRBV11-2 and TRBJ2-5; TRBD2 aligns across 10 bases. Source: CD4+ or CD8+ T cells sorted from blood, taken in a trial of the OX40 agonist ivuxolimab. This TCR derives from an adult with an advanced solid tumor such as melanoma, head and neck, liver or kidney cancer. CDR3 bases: TGTGCCAGCAGTGGTAGCGGGAGGCCCGATGAGACCCAGTACTTC. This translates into CASSGSGRPDETQYF.